This T cell receptor (beta chain) was retrieved from a study of molecular identifiers for immune sequencing clone quantification. V was clipped by 11 bases and J by 9 bases, with 26 bases between them. Germline lookup yields CDR1 SNHLY and CDR2 FYNNEI. This CDR3 is built from 15 residues. TCRdb recomputed calls from the PCR reads with MiXCR, one row per CDR3 protein. The table lists around 460,000 distinct CDR3 sequences, about 25% of them singletons. This clonotype was found once. The sample consisted of naive CD8+ T cells from blood, with Jurkat cell RNA spiked in. As for subset: FACS-sorted CD8+CD4-CCR7+CD45RA+ naive T cells. This TCR was sampled from a human donor in good health. Some libraries in this study had Jurkat cell RNA spiked in. This rearrangement joins TRBV2 to TRBJ1-5; unclear D gene. The CDR3 reads CARAPPASLPPPQHF. CDR3 DNA: TGTGCCCGCGCGCCCCCCGCCTCCCTCCCTCCGCCCCAGCATTTT.